This section outlines one TCR beta chain sequence together with its context. This CDR3 comprises 15 residues. The junction had 7 bases not matched to a gene; V was cut back by 4 bases and J by 10 bases. Germline V gives CDR1 SGHRS, CDR2 YFSETQ. This specimen belongs to a study of blood T cell repertoires in COVID-19. Whole-study context: The study drew acute and convalescent COVID-19 samples from the United States, Italy and Spain. PBMCs, B-cell-depleted T cells, or T cells provided the cDNA or gDNA that made up the material.

Some clones are missing from TCRdb's copy, which holds only in-frame ones; the method was immunoSEQ multiplex PCR. The data hold 250,000 to 350,000 clones, with more than 75% observed a single time. Source material: PBMCs or T cells enriched from blood (not recorded which). The receptor was isolated from a woman in her 30s who had recovered from COVID-19. The chain has TRBV5-1 and TRBJ2-1; 14 positions agree with TRBD2. CDR3 in DNA: TGCGCCAGCAGCCAGACTAGCGGGGGGGTTAAGGAGCAGTTCTTC. Translated: CASSQTSGGVKEQFF.